This paragraph covers one T cell receptor (beta chain) sequence. The antigen is undetermined. Every subset of CD8+ T cells was sorted in triplicate at under 350,000 cells each. A CD45RO-CCR7+CD27+CD95- phenotype identified naive CD8+ T cells. These data originate in a study of CXCR3-negative and CXCR3-positive naive CD8 T cells. Germline loops: CDR1 SEHNR, CDR2 FQNEAQ (reference sequence). The CDR3 consists of 12 residues. 5' RACE that incorporated UMI labels was used to prepare the TRB cDNA libraries. TCRdb re-called the 5' RACE reads and catalogs CDR3 proteins one per entry, DNA excluded. Seen in this sample are approximately 6,200 distinct CDR3 sequences; the ten most common clones hold 1.3%. Broader study findings: For CXCR3-positive naive cells, TRB CDR3s were more hydrophobic than those of CXCR3-negative naive cells. Memory CD8+ cells showed much lower diversity, while both naive subsets displayed comparably high diversity.

Sequenced sample: naive CXCR3+ CD8+ T cells from blood. Noted subset: CD45RO-CCR7+CD27+CD95- naive CD8+ T cells expressing CXCR3 (TNR3+). This sequence was found in a human donor in good health. Some clones in this sample may be carry-over from other donors' samples. V gene TRBV7-9 combines with J gene TRBJ1-1; the D gene TCRdb calls, TRBD1, cannot be checked with no DNA. The CDR3 loop is CASSFGGGEAFF.